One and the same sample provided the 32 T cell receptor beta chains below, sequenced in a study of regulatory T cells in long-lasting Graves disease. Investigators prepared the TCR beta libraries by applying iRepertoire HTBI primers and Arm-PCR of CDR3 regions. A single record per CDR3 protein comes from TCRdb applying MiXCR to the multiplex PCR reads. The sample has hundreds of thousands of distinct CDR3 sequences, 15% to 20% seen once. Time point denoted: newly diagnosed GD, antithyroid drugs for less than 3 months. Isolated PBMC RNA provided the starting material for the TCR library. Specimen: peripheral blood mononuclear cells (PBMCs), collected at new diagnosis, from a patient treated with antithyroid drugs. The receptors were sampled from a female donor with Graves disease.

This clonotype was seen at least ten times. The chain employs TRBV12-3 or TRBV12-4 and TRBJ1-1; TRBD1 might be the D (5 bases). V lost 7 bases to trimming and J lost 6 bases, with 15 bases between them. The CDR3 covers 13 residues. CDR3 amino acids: CASTPGGTAEAFF. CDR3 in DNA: TGTGCCAGCACCCCGGGGGGGACGGCTGAAGCTTTCTTT.

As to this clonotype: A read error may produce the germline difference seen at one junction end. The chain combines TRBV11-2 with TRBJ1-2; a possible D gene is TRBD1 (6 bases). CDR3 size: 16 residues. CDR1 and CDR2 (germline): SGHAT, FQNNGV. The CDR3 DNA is TGTGCCAGCAGCTTAGCCGGCAGGGGTTTGAACTATGGCTACAACTTC. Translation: CASSLAGRGLNYGYNF.

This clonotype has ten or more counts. This CDR3 is CATANPPSGEQFF. The CDR3 nucleotides read TGTGCCACCGCCAACCCACCCTCTGGCGAGCAGTTCTTC. The V call is TRBV24-1, the J call TRBJ2-1; D remains ambiguous. V was trimmed by 9 bases and J by 10 bases, leaving 18 bases between them. The germline V gene has CDR1 KGHDR and CDR2 SFDVKD. The CDR3 covers 13 residues.

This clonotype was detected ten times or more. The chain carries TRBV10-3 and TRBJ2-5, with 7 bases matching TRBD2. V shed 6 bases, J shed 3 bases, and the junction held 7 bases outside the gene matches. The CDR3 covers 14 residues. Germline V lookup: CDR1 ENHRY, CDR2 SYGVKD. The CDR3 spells CAIRSSSGEETQYF. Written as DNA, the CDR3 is TGTGCCATCAGGTCGTCTAGCGGAGAAGAGACCCAGTACTTC.

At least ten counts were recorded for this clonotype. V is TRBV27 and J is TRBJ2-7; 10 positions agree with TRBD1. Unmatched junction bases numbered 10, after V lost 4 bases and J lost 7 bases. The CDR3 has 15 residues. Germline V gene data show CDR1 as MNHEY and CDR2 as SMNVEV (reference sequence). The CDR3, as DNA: TGTGCCAGCAGTTCCGCGGGACAGGGGATGGGGGAGCAGTACTTC. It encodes CASSSAGQGMGEQYF.

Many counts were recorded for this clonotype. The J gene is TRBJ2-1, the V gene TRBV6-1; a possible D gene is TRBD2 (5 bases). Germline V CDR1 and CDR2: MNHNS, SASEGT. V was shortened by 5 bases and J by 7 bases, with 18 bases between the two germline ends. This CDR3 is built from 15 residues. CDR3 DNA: TGTGCCAGCAGTAGGTGGACTCACCTGGGGAATGAGCAGTTCTTC. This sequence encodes CASSRWTHLGNEQFF.

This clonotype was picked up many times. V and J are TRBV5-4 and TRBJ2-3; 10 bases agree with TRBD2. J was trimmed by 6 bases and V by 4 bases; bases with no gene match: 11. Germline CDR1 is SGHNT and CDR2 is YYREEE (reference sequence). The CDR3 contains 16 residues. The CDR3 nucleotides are TGTGCCAGCAGCCGCGGAATAGCGGGAGGAGGTGATACGCAGTATTTT. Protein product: CASSRGIAGGGDTQYF. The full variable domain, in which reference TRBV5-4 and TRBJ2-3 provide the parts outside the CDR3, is ETGVTQSPTHLIKTRGQQVTLRCSSQSGHNTVSWYQQALGQGPQFIFQYYREEENGRGNFPPRFSGLQFPNYSSELNVNALELDDSALYLCASSRGIAGGGDTQYFGPGTRLTVL.

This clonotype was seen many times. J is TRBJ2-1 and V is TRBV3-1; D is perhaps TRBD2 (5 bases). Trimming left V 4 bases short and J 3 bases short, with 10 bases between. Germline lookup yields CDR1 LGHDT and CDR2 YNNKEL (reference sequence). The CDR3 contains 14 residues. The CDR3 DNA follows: TGTGCCAGCAGCCCCGAACGGGGCTACAATGAGCAGTTCTTC. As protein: CASSPERGYNEQFF.

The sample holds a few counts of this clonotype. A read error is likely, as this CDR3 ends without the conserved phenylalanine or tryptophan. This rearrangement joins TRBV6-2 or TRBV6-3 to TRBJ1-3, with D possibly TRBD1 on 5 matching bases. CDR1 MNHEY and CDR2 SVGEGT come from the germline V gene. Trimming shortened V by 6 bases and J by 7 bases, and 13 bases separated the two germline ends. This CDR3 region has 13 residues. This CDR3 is CASREGAGNTIYL. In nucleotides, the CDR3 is TGTGCCAGCAGGGAAGGGGCCGGGAACACCATATATCTT.

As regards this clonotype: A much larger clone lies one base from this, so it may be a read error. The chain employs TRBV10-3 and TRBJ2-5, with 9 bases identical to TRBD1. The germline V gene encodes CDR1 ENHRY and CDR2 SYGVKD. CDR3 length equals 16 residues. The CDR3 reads CAISRQQGANQETQHF. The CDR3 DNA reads TGTGCCATCAGCCGCCAACAGGGGGCCAACCAAGAGACCCAGCACTTC.

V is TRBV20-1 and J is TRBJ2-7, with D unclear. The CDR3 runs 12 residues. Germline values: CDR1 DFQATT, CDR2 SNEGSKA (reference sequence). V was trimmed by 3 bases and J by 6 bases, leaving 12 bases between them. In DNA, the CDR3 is TGCAGTGCTAGCGACTCCCCCGGCGAGCAGTACTTC. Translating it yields CSASDSPGEQYF.

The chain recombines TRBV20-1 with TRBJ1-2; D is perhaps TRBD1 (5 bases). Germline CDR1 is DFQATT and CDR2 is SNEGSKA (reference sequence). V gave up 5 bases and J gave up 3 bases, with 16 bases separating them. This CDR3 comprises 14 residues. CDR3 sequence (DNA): TGCAGTGCTGGACCGTCCGGGGGTTACTATGGCTACACCTTC. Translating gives CSAGPSGGYYGYTF.

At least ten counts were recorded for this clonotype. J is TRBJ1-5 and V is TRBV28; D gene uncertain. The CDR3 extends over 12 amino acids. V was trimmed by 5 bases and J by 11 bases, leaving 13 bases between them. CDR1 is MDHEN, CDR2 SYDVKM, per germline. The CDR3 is CASSKRRTAQHF. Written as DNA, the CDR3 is TGTGCCAGCAGTAAACGCCGGACCGCCCAGCATTTT.

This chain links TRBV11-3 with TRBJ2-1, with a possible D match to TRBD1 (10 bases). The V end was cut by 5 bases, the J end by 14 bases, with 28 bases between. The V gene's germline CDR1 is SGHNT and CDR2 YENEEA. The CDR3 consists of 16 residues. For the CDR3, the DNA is TGTGCCAGCAGCCGATCCGGGACAGGGGTCGCGGGAGGGGAGTTCTTC. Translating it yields CASSRSGTGVAGGEFF.

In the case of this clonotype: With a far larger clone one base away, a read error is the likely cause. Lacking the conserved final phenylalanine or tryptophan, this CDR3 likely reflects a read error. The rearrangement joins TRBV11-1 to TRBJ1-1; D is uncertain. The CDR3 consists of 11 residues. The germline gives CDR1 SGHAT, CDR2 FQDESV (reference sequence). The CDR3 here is CASSLDTEAFS. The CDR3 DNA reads TGCGCCAGCAGCCTCGACACTGAAGCTTTCTCT.

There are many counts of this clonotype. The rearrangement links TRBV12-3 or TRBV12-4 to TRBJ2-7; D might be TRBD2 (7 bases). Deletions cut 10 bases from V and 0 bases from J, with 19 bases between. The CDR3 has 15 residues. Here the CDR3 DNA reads TGTGCCACCAAGTTGGGGGGGCCAAACTCCTACGAGCAGTACTTC. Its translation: CATKLGGPNSYEQYF.

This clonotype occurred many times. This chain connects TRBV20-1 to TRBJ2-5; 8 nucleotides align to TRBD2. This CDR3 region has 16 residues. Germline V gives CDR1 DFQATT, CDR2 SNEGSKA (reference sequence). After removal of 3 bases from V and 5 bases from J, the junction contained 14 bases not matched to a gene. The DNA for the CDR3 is TGCAGTGCTAGCCGGCTAGCGGGCAAGCTTACGGAGACCCAGTACTTC. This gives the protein CSASRLAGKLTETQYF.

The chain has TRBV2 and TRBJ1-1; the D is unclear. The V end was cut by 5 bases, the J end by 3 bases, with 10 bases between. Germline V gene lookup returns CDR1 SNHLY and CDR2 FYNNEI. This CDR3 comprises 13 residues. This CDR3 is CASSPGRDTEAFF. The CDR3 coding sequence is TGTGCCAGCAGTCCCGGTAGGGACACTGAAGCTTTCTTT.

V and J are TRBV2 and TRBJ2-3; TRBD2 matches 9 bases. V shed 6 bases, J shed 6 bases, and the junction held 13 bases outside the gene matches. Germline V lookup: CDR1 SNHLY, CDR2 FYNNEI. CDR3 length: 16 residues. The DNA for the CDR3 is TGTGCCAGCAGCCCCACCCCGGGACTAGCAGTCGATACGCAGTATTTT. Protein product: CASSPTPGLAVDTQYF.

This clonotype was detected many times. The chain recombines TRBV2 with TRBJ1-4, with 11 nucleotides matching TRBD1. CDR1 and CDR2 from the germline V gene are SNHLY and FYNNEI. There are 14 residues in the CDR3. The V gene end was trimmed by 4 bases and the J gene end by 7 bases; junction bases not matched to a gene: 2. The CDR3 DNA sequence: TGTGCCAGCAGTGGGGACAGGGGGGGTGAAAAACTGTTTTTT. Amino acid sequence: CASSGDRGGEKLFF.

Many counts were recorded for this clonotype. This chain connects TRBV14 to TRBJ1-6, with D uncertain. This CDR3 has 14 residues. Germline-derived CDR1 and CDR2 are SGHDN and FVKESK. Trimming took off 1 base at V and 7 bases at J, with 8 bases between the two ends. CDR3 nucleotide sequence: TGTGCCAGCAGCCAAGTGATGGGAAATTCACCCCTCCACTTT. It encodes CASSQVMGNSPLHF.

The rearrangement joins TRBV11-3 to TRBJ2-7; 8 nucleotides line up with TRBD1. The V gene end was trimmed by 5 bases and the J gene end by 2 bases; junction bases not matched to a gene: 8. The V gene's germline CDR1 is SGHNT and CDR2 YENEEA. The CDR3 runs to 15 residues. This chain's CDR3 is CASSEGQGGPYEQYF. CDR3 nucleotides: TGTGCCAGCAGCGAAGGACAGGGTGGGCCCTACGAGCAGTACTTC.

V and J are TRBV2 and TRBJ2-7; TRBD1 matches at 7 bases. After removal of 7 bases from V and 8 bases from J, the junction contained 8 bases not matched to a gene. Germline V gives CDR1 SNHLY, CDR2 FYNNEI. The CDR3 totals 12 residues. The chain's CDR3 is CASKQTGFQQYF. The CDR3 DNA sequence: TGTGCCAGCAAACAGACAGGGTTTCAGCAGTACTTC.

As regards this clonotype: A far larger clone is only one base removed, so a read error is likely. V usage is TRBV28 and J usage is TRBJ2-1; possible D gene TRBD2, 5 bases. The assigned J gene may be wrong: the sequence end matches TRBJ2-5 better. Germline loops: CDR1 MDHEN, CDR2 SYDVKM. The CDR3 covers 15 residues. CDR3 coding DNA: TGTGCCAGCAGGGAGGCCAGAGGTCCCCAAGAGACCCAGTACTTC. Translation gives CASREARGPQETQYF.

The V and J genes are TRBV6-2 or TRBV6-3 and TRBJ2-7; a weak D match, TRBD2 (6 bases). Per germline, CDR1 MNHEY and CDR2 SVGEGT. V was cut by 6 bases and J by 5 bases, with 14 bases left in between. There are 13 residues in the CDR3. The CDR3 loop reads CASRGTRPNEQYF. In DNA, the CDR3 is TGTGCCAGCAGGGGGACTCGGCCCAACGAGCAGTACTTC.

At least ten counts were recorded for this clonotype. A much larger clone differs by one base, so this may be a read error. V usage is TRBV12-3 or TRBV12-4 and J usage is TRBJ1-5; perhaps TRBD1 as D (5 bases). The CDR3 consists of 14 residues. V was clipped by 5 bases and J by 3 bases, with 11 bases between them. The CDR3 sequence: CASSPWGDNQPQHF. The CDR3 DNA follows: TGTGCCAGCAGTCCATGGGGGGACAATCAGCCCCAGCATTTT.

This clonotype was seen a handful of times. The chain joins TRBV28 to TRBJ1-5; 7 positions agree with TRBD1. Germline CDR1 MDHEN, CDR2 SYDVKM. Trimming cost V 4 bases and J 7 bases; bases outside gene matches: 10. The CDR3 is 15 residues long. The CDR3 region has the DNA TGTGCCAGCAGTTCGCAGGGGGGCTATCCCCAGCCCCAGCATTTT. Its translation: CASSSQGGYPQPQHF.

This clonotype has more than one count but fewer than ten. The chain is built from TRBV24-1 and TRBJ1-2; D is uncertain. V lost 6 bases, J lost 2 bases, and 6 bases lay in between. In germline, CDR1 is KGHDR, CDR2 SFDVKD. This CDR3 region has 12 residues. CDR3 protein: CATSKGNYGYTF. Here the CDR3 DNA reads TGTGCCACCAGTAAGGGAAACTATGGCTACACCTTC.

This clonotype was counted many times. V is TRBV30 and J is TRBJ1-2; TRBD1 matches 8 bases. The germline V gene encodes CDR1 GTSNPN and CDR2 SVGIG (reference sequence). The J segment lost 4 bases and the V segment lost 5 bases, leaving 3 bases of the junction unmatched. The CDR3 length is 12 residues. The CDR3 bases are TGTGCCTGGGGACAGGGAGGCTATGGCTACACCTTC. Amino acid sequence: CAWGQGGYGYTF.

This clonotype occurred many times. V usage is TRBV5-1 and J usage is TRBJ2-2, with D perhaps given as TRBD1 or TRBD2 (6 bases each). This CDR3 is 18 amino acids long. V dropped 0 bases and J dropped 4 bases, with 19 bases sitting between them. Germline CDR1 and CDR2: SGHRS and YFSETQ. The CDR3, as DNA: TGCGCCAGCAGCTTGGATATCGGTGGGGGGCAACGCACCGGGGAGCTGTTTTTT. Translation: CASSLDIGGGQRTGELFF.

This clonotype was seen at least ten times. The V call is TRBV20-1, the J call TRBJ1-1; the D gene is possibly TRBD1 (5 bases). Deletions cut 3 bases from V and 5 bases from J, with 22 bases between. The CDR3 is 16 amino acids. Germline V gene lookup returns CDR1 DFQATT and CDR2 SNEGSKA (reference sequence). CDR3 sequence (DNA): TGCAGTGCTAGCGGTCGGCAGGGAGAACTCGGGACTGAAGCTTTCTTT. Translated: CSASGRQGELGTEAFF.

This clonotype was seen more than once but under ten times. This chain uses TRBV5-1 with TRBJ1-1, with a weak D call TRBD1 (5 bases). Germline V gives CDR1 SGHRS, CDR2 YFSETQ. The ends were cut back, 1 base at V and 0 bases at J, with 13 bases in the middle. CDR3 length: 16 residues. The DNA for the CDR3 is TGCGCCAGCAGCTTGAGTTCAGGGCCAATGAACACTGAAGCTTTCTTT. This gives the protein CASSLSSGPMNTEAFF.